These 5 T cell receptor beta chains share one sample of origin, sequenced in a study of blood T cell repertoires in COVID-19. Assay: immunoSEQ multiplex PCR; the TCRdb copy retains only in-frame clones and omits some. The profile shows some 150,000 clones, over 65% of them singletons. Source material: PBMCs or T cells enriched from blood (not recorded which). All receptors derive from a woman aged 50 to 60 who had recovered from COVID-19.

This chain joins TRBV5-1 and TRBJ1-1; D may be TRBD1 (6 bases). From germline, CDR1 is SGHRS and CDR2 YFSETQ. The V end lost 2 bases, the J end lost 4 bases, and 12 bases lay between the germline ends. This CDR3 comprises 14 residues. The CDR3: CASSLQGGGTEAFF. In nucleotides, the CDR3 is TGCGCCAGCAGCTTACAGGGCGGAGGCACTGAAGCTTTCTTT.

This clone was seen only a few times. The chain links TRBV7-8 to TRBJ1-4, with 8 positions matching TRBD1. Per germline, CDR1 SGHVS and CDR2 FQNEAQ. The CDR3 has 17 amino acids. J lost 0 bases, V lost 5 bases, and 8 bases had no gene match. In DNA form, the CDR3 reads TGTGCCAGCAGCAGGACAGGGTCCTACGCAACTAATGAAAAACTGTTTTTT. Residues: CASSRTGSYATNEKLFF.

The rearrangement links TRBV5-1 to TRBJ2-7; 13 bases agree with TRBD2. Germline loops: CDR1 SGHRS, CDR2 YFSETQ. CDR3 length: 17 residues. V lost 3 bases and J lost 7; bases outside the gene matches: 13. The CDR3: CASSWGTSGASFGEQYF. The CDR3 DNA reads TGCGCCAGCAGCTGGGGGACTAGCGGGGCCTCTTTTGGAGAGCAGTACTTC.

This clone was seen only a few times. V gene TRBV2 combines with J gene TRBJ2-7; D may be TRBD2 (5 bases). The CDR3 extends over 13 amino acids. Germline assignment: CDR1 SNHLY and CDR2 FYNNEI. V lost 4 bases and J 2 bases, leaving 9 bases between the germline ends. CDR3 region: CASSVEGTYEQYV. As DNA, the CDR3 is TGTGCCAGCAGTGTCGAGGGTACCTACGAGCAGTACGTC.

The chain uses TRBV18 and TRBJ1-1, with D perhaps matching TRBD1 (5 bases). The CDR3 consists of 16 residues. V lost 2 bases and J 0 bases, leaving 13 bases between the germline ends. Looked up from germline, CDR1 is KGHSH and CDR2 is LQKENI. CDR3 protein: CASSPDRDLMNTEAFF. The CDR3 DNA reads as TGTGCCAGCTCACCAGACCGGGACTTAATGAACACTGAAGCTTTCTTT.